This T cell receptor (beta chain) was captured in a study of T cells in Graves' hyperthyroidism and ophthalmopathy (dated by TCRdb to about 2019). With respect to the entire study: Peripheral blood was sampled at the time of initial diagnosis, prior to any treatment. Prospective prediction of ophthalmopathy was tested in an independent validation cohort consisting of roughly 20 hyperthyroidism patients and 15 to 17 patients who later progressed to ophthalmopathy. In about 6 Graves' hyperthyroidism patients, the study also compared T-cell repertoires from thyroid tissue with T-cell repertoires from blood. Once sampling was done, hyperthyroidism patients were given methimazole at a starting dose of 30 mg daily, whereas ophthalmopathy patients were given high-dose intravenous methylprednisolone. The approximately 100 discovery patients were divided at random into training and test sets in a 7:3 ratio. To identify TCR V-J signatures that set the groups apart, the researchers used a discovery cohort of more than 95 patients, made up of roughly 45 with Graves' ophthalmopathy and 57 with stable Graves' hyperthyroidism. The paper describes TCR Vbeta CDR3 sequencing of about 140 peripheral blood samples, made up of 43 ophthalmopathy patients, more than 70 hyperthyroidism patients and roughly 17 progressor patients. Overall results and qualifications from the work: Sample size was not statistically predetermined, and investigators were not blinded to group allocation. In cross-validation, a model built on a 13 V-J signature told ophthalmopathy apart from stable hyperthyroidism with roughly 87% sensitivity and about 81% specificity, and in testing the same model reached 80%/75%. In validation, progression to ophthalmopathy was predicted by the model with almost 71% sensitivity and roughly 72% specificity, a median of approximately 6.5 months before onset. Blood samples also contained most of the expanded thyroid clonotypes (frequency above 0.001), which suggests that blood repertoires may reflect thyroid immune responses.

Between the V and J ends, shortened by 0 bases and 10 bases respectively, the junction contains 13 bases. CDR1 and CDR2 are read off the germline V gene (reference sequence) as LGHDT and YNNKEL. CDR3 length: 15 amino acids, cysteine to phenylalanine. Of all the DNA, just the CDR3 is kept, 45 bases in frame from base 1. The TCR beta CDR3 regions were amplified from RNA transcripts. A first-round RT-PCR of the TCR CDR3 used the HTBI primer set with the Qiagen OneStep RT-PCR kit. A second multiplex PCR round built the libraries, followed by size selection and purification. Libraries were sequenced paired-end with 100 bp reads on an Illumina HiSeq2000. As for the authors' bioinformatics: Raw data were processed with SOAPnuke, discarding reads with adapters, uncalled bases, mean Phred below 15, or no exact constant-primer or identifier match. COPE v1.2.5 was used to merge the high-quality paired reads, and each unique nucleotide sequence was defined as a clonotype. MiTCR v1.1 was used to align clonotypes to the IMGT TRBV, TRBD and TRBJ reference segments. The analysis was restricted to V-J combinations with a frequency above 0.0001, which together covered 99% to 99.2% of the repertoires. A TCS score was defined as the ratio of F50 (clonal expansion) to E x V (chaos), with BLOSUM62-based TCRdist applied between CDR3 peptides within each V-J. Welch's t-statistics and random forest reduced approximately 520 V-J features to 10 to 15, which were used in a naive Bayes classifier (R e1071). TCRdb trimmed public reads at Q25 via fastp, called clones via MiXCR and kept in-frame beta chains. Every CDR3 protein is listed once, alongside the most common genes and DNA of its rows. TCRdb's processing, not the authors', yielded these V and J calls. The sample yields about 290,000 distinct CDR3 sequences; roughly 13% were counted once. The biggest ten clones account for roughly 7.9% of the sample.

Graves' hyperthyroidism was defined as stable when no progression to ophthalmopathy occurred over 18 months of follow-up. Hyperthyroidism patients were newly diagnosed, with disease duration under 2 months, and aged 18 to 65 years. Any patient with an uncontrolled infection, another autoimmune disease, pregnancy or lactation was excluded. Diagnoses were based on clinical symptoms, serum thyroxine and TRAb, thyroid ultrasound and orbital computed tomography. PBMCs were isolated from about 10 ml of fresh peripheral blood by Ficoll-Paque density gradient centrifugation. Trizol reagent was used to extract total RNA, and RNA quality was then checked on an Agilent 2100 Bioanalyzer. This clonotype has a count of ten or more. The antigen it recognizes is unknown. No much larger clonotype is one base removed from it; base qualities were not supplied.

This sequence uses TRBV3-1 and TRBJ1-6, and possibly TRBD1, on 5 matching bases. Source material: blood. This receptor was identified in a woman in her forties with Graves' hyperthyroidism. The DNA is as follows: TGTGCCAGCAGCCAAGATATGGTTCGGGGGTCACCCCTCCACTTT. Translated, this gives CASSQDMVRGSPLHF.